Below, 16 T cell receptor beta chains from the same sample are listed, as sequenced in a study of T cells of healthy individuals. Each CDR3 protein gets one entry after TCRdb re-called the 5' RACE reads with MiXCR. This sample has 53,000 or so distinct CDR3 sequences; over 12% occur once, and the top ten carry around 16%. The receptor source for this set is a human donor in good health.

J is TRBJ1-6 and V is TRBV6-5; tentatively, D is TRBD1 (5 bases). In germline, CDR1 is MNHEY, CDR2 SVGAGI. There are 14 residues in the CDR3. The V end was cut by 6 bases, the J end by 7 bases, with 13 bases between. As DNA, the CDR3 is TGTGCCAGCAGCCCAATGGGGACCAATTCACCCCTCCACTTT. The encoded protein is CASSPMGTNSPLHF.

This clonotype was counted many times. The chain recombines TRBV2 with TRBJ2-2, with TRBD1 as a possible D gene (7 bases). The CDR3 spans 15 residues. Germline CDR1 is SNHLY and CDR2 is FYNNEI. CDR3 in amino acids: CATGSGGTRTGELFF. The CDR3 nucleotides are TGTGCGACAGGGTCCGGGGGAACGAGGACCGGGGAGCTGTTTTTT. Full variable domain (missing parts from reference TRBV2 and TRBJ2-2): EPEVTQTPSHQVTQMGQEVILRCVPISNHLYFYWYRQILGQKVEFLVSFYNNEISEKSEIFDDQFSVERPDGSNFTLKIRSTKLEDSAMYFCATGSGGTRTGELFFGEGSRLTVL.

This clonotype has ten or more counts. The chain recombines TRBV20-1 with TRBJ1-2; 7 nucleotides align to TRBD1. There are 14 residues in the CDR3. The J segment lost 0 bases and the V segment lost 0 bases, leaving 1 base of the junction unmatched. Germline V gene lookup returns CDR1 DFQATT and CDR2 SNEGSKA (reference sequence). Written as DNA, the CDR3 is TGCAGTGCTAGAGAGACAGGGACTAACTATGGCTACACCTTC. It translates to CSARETGTNYGYTF.

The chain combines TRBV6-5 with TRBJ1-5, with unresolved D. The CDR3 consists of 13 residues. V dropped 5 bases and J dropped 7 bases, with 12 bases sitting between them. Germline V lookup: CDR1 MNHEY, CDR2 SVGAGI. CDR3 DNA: TGTGCCAGCAGTCCTATCCGTGGACAGCCCCAGCATTTT. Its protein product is CASSPIRGQPQHF.

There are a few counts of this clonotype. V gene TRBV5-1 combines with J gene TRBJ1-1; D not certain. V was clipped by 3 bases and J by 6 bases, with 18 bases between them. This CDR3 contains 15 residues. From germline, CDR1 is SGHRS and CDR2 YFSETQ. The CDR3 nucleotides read TGCGCCAGCAGCTCTCGTCCGGCAGAGGAGGCTGAAGCTTTCTTT. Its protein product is CASSSRPAEEAEAFF.

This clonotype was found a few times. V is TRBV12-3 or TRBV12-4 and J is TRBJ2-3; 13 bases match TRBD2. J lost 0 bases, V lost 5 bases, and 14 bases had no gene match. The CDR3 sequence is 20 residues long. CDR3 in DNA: TGTGCCAGCAGTCGATGGACTAGCGGGAGTTTGAGAACAAGCACAGATACGCAGTATTTT. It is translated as CASSRWTSGSLRTSTDTQYF.

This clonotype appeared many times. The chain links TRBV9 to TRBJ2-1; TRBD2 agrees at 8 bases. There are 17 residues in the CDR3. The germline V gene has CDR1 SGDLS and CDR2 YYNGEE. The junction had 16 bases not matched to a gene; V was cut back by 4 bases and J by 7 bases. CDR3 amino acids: CASSPRRSSGLENEQFF. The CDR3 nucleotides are TGTGCCAGCAGCCCCCGTCGGTCTAGCGGGCTGGAAAATGAGCAGTTCTTC.

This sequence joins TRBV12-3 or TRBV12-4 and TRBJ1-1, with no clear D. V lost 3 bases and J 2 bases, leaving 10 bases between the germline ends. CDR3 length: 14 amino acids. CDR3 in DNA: TGTGCCAGCAGTTTTCGGACGAGAAACACTGAAGCTTTCTTT. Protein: CASSFRTRNTEAFF.

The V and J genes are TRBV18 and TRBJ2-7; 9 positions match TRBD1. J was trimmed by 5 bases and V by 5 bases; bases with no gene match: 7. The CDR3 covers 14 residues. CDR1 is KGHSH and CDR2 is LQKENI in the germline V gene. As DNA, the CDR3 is TGTGCCAGCTCATTGGGACAGGGATTGGACGAGCAGTACTTC. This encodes CASSLGQGLDEQYF.

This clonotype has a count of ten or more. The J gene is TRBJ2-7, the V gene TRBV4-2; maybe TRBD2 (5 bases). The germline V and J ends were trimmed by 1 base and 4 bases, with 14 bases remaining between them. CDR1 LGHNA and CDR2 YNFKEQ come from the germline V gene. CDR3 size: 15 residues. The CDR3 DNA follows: TGTGCCAGCAGCCAAGTCCCTAGCTTGGAGTACGAGCAGTACTTC. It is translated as CASSQVPSLEYEQYF.

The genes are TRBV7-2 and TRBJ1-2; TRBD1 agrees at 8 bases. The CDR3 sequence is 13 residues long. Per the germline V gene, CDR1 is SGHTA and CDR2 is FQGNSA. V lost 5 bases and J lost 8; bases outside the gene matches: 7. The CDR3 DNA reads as TGTGCCAGCAGCCCAGCAGGGGGCGCAGGCTACACCTTC. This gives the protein CASSPAGGAGYTF.

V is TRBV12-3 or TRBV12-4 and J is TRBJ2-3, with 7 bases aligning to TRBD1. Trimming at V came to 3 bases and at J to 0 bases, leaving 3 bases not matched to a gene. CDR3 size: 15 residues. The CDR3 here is CASSFDRESTDTQYF. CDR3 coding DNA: TGTGCCAGCAGTTTCGACAGGGAGAGCACAGATACGCAGTATTTT.

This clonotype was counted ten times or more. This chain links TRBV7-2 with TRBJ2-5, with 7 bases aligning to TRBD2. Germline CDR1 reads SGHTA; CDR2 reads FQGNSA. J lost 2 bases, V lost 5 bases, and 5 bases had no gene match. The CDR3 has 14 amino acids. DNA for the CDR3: TGTGCCAGCAGCCCAGCGGGGACTCAAGAGACCCAGTACTTC. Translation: CASSPAGTQETQYF. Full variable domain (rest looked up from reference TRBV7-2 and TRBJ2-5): GAGVSQSPSNKVTEKGKDVELRCDPISGHTALYWYRQSLGQGLEFLIYFQGNSAPDKSGLPSDRFSAERTGGSVSTLTIQRTQQEDSAVYLCASSPAGTQETQYFGPGTRLLVL.

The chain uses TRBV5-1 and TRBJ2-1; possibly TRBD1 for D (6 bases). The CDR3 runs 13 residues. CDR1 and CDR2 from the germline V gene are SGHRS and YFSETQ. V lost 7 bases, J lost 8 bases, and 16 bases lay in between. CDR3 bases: TGCGCCAGCGGTTGGCAGGGGTCAGATGAGCAGTTCTTC. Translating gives CASGWQGSDEQFF.

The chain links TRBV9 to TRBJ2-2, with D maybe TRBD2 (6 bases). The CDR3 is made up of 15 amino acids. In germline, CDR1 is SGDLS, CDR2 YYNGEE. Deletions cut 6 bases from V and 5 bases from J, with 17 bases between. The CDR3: CASTVGGVETGELFF. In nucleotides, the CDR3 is TGTGCCAGCACCGTTGGCGGGGTGGAGACCGGGGAGCTGTTTTTT.

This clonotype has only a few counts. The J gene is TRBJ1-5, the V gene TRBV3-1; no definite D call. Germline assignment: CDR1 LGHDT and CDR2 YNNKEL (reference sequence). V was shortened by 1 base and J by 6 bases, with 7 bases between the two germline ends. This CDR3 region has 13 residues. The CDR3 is CASSQGAGQPQHF. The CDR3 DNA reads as TGTGCCAGCAGCCAAGGTGCGGGTCAGCCCCAGCATTTT.